Following are 13 T cell receptor beta chains from one sample sequenced in a study of response to subunit inactivated influenza vaccine. One entry per CDR3 protein, called by TCRdb with MiXCR from the RT-PCR reads. The sample lists under 750,000 distinct CDR3 sequences, approximately 12% seen once, with 10% in the top ten. Sequencing was performed on PBMCs from blood, taken on the day of vaccination. Receptors were obtained from a man in his forties or fifties who received an inactivated influenza vaccine.

This clonotype was seen ten or more times. V and J are TRBV27 and TRBJ2-7; 9 bases are a match to TRBD1. The CDR3 extends over 15 amino acids. After removal of 5 bases from V and 6 bases from J, the junction contained 11 bases not matched to a gene. CDR1 is MNHEY, CDR2 SMNVEV, per germline (reference sequence). The CDR3 loop reads CASSKHGGTGSEQYF. The CDR3 region has the DNA TGTGCCAGCAGTAAGCACGGAGGGACAGGGTCCGAGCAGTACTTC.

This clonotype was seen a handful of times. This chain joins TRBV5-6 and TRBJ2-1, with 10 bases matching TRBD2. With 3 bases clipped from V and 3 bases from J, the junction kept 3 bases outside the gene matches. Germline V gives CDR1 SGHDT, CDR2 YYEEEE. The CDR3 has 15 residues. CDR3 DNA: TGTGCCAGCAGCTCTCTAGCGGGAGTCTACAATGAGCAGTTCTTC. This sequence encodes CASSSLAGVYNEQFF.

The chain links TRBV2 to TRBJ1-6, with D hard to call. Germline V CDR1 and CDR2: SNHLY, FYNNEI. The CDR3 runs 12 residues. Trimming pared 8 bases from V and 3 bases from J, leaving 5 bases between. This chain's CDR3 is CASGFYNSPLHF. The DNA of the CDR3 is TGTGCCAGCGGGTTCTATAATTCACCCCTCCACTTT.

This clonotype has a count of ten or more. The J gene is TRBJ2-1, the V gene TRBV4-3; perhaps TRBD1 as D (5 bases). The CDR3 totals 16 residues. Per the germline V gene, CDR1 is LGHNA and CDR2 is YSLEER. Trimming shortened V by 0 bases and J by 8 bases, and 17 bases separated the two germline ends. CDR3 protein: CASSQDPPGAPDEQFF. The DNA of the CDR3 is TGCGCCAGCAGCCAAGATCCCCCTGGGGCCCCGGATGAGCAGTTCTTC.

The chain has TRBV28 and TRBJ1-2; 7 bases map to TRBD1. The ends lost 6 bases at V and 4 bases at J; junction bases unmatched: 2. Germline V CDR1 and CDR2: MDHEN, SYDVKM. The CDR3 covers 12 residues. CDR3: CASSGTVYGYTF. CDR3 DNA: TGTGCCAGCAGCGGGACAGTCTATGGCTACACCTTC.

This clonotype was recorded only once. The chain recombines TRBV20-1 with TRBJ2-7; D tentatively reads TRBD1 or TRBD2 (6 bases each). This CDR3 region has 13 residues. V lost 3 bases, J lost 3 bases, and 12 bases lay in between. Germline V gene sequence: CDR1 DFQATT, CDR2 SNEGSKA (reference sequence). The CDR3 sequence is CSASMGGIYEQYF. Here the CDR3 DNA reads TGCAGTGCTAGTATGGGGGGCATCTACGAGCAGTACTTC.

This clonotype was picked up a small number of times. The chain's CDR3 is CASSNLAGDNPTDTQYF. CDR3 nucleotides: TGTGCCAGCAGCAACCTAGCGGGGGACAACCCCACAGATACGCAGTATTTT. The rearrangement uses TRBV13 and TRBJ2-3; the match to TRBD2 covers 10 bases. This CDR3 region has 17 residues. Germline lookup yields CDR1 PRHDT and CDR2 FYEKMQ (reference sequence). V trimming: 5 bases; J trimming: 2 bases; junction bases outside the gene matches: 10.

The gene calls are TRBV6-5 and TRBJ1-2; a weak D match, TRBD1 (6 bases). Trimming took 2 bases from V and 8 from J, leaving 9 bases between them. The CDR3 runs to 12 residues. CDR1 and CDR2 (germline): MNHEY, SVGAGI. The CDR3 protein is CASSYARGGYTF. The CDR3 nucleotides read TGTGCCAGCAGTTACGCAAGGGGGGGCTACACCTTC.

This chain joins TRBV20-1 and TRBJ2-1; D not resolved. Per the germline V gene, CDR1 is DFQATT and CDR2 is SNEGSKA (reference sequence). The CDR3 is 14 residues long. V shed 0 bases and J shed 6 bases, with 12 bases lying between them. This CDR3 reads CSARDEWGFNEQFF. The CDR3 region has the DNA TGCAGTGCTAGAGATGAGTGGGGTTTCAATGAGCAGTTCTTC.

The rearrangement links TRBV29-1 to TRBJ1-3; TRBD1 is a possible D gene (5 bases). The V gene's germline CDR1 is SQVTM and CDR2 ANQGSEA. This CDR3 is 15 amino acids long. V lost 4 bases and J lost 2, with 15 bases in between. The CDR3 DNA reads TGCAGCGTTGGGGATGGGACTACGGCTGGAAACACCATATATTTT. Its translation is CSVGDGTTAGNTIYF.

The chain employs TRBV7-2 and TRBJ2-5, with 8 bases lining up with TRBD2. This CDR3 spans 17 amino acids. The V and J ends lost 3 bases and 5 bases, in that order; junction bases with no gene match: 14. Germline values: CDR1 SGHTA, CDR2 FQGNSA. CDR3 coding DNA: TGTGCCAGCAGCTTGGTCGCGGTCGGGACTAGGTCGGAGACCCAGTACTTC. Its protein product is CASSLVAVGTRSETQYF.

The rearrangement uses TRBV5-1 and TRBJ2-5; D gene ambiguous. V gave up 0 bases and J gave up 0 bases, with 15 bases separating them. The V gene's germline CDR1 is SGHRS and CDR2 YFSETQ. This CDR3 spans 17 amino acids. CDR3 amino acids: CASSLGLTLTYQETQYF. DNA for the CDR3: TGCGCCAGCAGCTTGGGCCTGACTCTTACGTACCAAGAGACCCAGTACTTC.

This clonotype was seen a few times. V gene TRBV5-1 combines with J gene TRBJ2-2; either TRBD1 or TRBD2 may fit D (5 bases each). Trimming stripped 6 bases from V and 7 bases from J, with 13 bases between. The length of the CDR3 is 13 residues. From germline, CDR1 is SGHRS and CDR2 YFSETQ. CDR3 in amino acids: CASTGSEGGELFF. The DNA of the CDR3 is TGCGCCAGCACAGGGAGCGAGGGCGGGGAGCTGTTTTTT.